Described below is a single T cell receptor beta chain sequence and its context. The data belong to a study of blood T cell repertoires in COVID-19. Across the whole study: The samples span acute and convalescent COVID-19 from the United States, Italy and Spain. T cells, B-cell-depleted T cells, or PBMCs provided the cDNA or gDNA that served as material.

In the study's own analysis: Nucleated cell counts were estimated from reference gene primer amplification. TCRdb's table, derived via immunoSEQ multiplex PCR, lists solely in-frame clones and lacks some. The V and J calls and clone size come from that table; D and trimming were worked out from the DNA. Among some 150,000 clones listed, roughly 82% were seen once. Per germline, CDR1 LGHNA and CDR2 YNFKEQ. The CDR3 is 16 residues long. Trimming removed 1 base from V and 2 bases from J, with 13 bases in between. This TCR was recovered from a woman aged 45 to 65 with acute or convalescent COVID-19. The specimen sequenced was peripheral blood. The chain carries TRBV4-2 and TRBJ2-3, with D unresolved. This chain's CDR3 is CASSQVYGALTDTQYF. The CDR3 DNA reads TGTGCCAGCAGCCAAGTATACGGTGCCCTCACAGATACGCAGTATTTT.